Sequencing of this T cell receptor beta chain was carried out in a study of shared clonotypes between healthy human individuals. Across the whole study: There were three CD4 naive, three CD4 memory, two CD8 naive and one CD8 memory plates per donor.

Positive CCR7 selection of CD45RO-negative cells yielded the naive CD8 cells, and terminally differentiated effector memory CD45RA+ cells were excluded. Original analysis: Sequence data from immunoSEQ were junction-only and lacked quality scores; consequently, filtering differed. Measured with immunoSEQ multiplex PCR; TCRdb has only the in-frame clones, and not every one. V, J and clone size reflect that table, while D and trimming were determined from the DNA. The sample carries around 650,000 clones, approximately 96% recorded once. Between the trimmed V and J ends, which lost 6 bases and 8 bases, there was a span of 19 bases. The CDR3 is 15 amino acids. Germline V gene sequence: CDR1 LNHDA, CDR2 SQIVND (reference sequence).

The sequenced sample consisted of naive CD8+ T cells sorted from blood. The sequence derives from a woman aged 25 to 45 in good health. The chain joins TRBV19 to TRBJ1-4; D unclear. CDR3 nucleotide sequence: TGTGCCAGTAGCTCCCTGTGGGGAACGGAGGAAAAACTGTTTTTT. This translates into CASSSLWGTEEKLFF.